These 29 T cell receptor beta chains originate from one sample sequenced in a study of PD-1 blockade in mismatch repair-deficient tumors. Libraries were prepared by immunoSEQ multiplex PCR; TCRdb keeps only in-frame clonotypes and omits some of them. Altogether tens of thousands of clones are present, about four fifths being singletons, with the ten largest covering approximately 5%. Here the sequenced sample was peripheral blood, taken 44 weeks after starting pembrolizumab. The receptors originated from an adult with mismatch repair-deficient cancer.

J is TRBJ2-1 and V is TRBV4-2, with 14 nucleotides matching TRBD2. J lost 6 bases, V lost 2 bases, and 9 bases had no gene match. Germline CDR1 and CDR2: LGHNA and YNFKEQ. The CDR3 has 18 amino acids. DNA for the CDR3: TGTGCCAGCAGCCAACACTTGGGACTAGCGGGAGCTCGCAATGAGCAGTTCTTC. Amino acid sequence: CASSQHLGLAGARNEQFF.

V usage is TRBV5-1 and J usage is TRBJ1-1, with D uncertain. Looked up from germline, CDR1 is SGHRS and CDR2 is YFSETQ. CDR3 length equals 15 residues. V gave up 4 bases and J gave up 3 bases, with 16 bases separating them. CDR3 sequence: CASSIGRVQDTEAFF. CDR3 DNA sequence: TGCGCCAGCAGCATCGGACGGGTCCAGGACACTGAAGCTTTCTTT.

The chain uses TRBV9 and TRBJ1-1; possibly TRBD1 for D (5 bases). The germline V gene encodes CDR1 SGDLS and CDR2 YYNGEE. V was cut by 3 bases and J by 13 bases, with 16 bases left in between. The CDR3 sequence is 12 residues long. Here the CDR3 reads CASSEPGRWIFF. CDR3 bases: TGTGCCAGCAGCGAGCCGGGACGGTGGATTTTCTTT.

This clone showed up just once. The CDR3 DNA follows: TGTGCCAGCAGTTTATCGACTGGACAGAAATTCACAGATACGCAGTATTTT. Encoded protein: CASSLSTGQKFTDTQYF. The chain couples TRBV27 to TRBJ2-3; possible D gene TRBD1, 6 bases. The V gene's germline CDR1 is MNHEY and CDR2 SMNVEV (reference sequence). CDR3 size: 17 residues. V was clipped by 0 bases and J by 2 bases, with 15 bases between them.

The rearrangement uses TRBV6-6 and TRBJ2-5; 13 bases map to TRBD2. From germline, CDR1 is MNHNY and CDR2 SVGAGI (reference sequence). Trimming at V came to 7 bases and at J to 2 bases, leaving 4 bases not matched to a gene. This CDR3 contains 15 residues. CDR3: CASTGLAGAQETQYF. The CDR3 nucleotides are TGTGCCAGCACCGGACTAGCGGGAGCTCAAGAGACCCAGTACTTC.

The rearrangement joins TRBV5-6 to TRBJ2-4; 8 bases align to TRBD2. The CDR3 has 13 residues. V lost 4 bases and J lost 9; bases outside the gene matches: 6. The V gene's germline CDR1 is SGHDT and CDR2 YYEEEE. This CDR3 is CASSTSAGGIQYF. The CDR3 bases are TGTGCCAGCAGCACCTCCGCGGGGGGCATTCAGTACTTC.

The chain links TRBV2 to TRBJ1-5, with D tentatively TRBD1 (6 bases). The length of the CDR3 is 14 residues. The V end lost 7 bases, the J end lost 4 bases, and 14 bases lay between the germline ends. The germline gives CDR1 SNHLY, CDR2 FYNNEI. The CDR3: CASTDRLANQPQHF. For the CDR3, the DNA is TGTGCCAGCACAGACAGGTTGGCGAATCAGCCCCAGCATTTT.

In DNA, the CDR3 is TGTGCCAGCACCCTGGACAGGGACAATGAGCAGTTCTTC. Residues: CASTLDRDNEQFF. The V call is TRBV2, the J call TRBJ2-1, with 8 nucleotides matching TRBD1. The germline V gene has CDR1 SNHLY and CDR2 FYNNEI. The CDR3 is made up of 13 amino acids. V was pared by 7 bases and J by 5 bases, with 4 bases of the junction left unmatched.

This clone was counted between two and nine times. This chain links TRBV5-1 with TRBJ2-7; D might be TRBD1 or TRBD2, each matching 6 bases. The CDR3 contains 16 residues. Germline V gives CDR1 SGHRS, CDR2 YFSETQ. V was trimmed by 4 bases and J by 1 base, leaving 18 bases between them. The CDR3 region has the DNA TGCGCCAGCAGCGGGCAAGGGGGGATCCAATCCTACGAGCAGTACTTC. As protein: CASSGQGGIQSYEQYF.

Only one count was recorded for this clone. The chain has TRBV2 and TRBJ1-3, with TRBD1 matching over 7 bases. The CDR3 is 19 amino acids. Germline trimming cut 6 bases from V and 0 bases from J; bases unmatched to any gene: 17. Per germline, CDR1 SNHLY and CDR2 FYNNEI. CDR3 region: CASRLRDSVTQNSGNTIYF. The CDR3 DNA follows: TGTGCCAGCAGGCTCCGGGACAGTGTAACCCAAAACTCTGGAAACACCATATATTTT.

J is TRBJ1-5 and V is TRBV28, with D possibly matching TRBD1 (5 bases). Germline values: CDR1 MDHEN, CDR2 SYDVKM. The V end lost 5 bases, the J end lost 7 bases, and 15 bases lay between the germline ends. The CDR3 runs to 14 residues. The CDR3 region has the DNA TGTGCCAGCAGTGTTCAGGGAATTGAACAGCCCCAGCATTTT. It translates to CASSVQGIEQPQHF.

The CDR3 sequence is CASSTLLSYEQYF. The CDR3 DNA reads TGTGCCAGTAGTACTCTTCTCTCCTACGAGCAGTACTTC. J is TRBJ2-7 and V is TRBV19, with unresolved D. Germline V CDR1 and CDR2: LNHDA, SQIVND (reference sequence). Trimming left V 4 bases short and J 0 bases short, with 7 bases between. The CDR3 is 13 residues long.

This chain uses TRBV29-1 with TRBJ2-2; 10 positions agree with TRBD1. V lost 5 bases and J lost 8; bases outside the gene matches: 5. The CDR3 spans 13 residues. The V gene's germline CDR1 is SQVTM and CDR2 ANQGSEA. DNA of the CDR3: TGCAGCGTTCGGACAGGGGGGGCGGGGGAGCTGTTTTTT. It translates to CSVRTGGAGELFF.

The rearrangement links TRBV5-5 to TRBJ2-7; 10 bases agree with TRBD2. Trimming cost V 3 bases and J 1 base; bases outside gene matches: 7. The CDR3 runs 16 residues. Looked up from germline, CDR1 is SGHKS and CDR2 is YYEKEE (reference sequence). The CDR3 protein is CASSSQLAGTSYEQYF. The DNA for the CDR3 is TGTGCCAGCAGCTCGCAACTAGCGGGGACTTCCTACGAGCAGTACTTC.

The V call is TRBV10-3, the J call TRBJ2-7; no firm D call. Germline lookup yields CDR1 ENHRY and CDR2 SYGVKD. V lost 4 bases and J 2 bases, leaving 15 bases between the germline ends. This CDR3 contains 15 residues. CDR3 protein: CAISAFSGSTYEQYF. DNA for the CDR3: TGTGCCATCAGTGCGTTCTCAGGATCCACCTACGAGCAGTACTTC.

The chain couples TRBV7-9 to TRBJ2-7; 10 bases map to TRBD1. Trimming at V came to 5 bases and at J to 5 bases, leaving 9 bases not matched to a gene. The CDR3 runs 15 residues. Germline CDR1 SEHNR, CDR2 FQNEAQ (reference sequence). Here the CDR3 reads CASSPRTGGLHEQYF. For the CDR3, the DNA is TGTGCCAGCAGCCCGCGGACAGGGGGTCTCCACGAGCAGTACTTC.

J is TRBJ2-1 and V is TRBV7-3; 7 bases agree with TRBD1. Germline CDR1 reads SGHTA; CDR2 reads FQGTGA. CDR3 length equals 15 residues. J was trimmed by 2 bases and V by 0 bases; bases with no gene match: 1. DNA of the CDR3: TGTGCCAGCAGCTTAACACAGGGGCCCTACAATGAGCAGTTCTTC. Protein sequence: CASSLTQGPYNEQFF.

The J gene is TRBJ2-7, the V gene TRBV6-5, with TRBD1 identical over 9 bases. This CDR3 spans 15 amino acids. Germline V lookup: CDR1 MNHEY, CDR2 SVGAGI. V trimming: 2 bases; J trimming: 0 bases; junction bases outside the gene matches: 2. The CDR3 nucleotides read TGTGCCAGCAGTTACGGGACAGGGAGCTCCTACGAGCAGTACTTC. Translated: CASSYGTGSSYEQYF.

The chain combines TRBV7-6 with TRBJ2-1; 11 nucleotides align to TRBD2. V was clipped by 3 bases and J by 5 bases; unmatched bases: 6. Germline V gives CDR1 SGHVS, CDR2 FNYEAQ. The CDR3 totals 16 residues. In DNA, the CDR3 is TGTGCCAGCAGCTTCACACTAGCGGGAGCCCACAATGAGCAGTTCTTC. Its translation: CASSFTLAGAHNEQFF.

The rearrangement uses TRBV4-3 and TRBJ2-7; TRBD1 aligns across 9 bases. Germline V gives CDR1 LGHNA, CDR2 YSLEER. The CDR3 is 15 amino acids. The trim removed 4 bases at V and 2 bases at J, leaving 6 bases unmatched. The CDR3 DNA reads TGCGCCAGCAGCCTTGGGACAGGGTCGACCTACGAGCAGTACTTC. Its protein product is CASSLGTGSTYEQYF.

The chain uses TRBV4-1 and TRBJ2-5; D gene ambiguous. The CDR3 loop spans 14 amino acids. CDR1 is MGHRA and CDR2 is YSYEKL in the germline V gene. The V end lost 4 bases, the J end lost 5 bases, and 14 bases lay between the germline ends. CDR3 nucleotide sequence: TGCGCCAGCAGCCCCCGAGAACCCGGGGAGACCCAGTACTTC. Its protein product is CASSPREPGETQYF.

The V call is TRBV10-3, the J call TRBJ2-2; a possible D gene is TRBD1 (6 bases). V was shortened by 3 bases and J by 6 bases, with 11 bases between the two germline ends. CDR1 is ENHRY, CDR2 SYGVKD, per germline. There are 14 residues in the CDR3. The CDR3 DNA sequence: TGTGCCATCAGTGACAGGGGTAACGCCGGGGAGCTGTTTTTT. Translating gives CAISDRGNAGELFF.

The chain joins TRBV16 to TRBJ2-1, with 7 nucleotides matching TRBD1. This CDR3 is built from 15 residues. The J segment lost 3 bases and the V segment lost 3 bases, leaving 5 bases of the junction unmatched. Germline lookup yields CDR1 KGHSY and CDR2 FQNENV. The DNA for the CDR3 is TGTGCCAGCAGCCACTCCGGACAGGTCTACAATGAGCAGTTCTTC. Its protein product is CASSHSGQVYNEQFF.

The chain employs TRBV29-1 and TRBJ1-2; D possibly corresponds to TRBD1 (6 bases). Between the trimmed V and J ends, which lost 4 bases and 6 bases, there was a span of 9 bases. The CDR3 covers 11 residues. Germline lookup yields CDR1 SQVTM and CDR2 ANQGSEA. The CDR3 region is CSVAGANGYTF. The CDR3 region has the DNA TGCAGCGTTGCGGGGGCCAATGGCTACACCTTC.

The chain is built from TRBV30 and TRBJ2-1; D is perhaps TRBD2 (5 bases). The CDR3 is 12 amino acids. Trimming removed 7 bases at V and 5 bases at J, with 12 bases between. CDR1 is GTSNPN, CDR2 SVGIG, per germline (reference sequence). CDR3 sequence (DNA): TGTGCCTATAGCGCCGCCCACAATGAGCAGTTCTTC. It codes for CAYSAAHNEQFF. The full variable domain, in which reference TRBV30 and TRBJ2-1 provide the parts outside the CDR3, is SQTIHQWPATLVQPVGSPLSLECTVEGTSNPNLYWYRQAAGRGLQLLFYSVGIGQISSEVPQNLSASRPQDRQFILSSKKLLLSDSGFYLCAYSAAHNEQFFGPGTRLTVL.

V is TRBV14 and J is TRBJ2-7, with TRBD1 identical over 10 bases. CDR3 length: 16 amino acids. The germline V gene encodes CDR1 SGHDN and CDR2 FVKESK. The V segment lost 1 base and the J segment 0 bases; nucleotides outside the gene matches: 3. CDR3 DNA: TGTGCCAGCAGCCAAGTCGGGACAGGGGCCTCCTACGAGCAGTACTTC. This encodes CASSQVGTGASYEQYF.

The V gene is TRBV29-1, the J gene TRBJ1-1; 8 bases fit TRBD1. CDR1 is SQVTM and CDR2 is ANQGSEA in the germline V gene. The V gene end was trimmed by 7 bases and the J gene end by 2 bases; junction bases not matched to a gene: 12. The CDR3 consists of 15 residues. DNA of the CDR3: TGCAGCGCTAAGGGGGCAGGGGGCTCTAACACTGAAGCTTTCTTT. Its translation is CSAKGAGGSNTEAFF.

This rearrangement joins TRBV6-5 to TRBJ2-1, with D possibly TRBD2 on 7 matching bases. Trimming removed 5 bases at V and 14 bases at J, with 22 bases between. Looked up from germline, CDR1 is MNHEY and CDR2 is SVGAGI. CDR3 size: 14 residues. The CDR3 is CASSGDRGGAKEFF. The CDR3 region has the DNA TGTGCCAGCAGTGGGGACCGCGGGGGCGCCAAAGAGTTCTTC.

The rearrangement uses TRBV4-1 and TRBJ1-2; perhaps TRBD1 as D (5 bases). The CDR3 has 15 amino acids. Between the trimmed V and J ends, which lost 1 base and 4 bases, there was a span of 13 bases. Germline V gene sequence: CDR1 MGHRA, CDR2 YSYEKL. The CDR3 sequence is CASSQVGGGGYGYTF. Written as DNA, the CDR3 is TGCGCCAGCAGCCAAGTGGGGGGTGGCGGCTATGGCTACACCTTC.